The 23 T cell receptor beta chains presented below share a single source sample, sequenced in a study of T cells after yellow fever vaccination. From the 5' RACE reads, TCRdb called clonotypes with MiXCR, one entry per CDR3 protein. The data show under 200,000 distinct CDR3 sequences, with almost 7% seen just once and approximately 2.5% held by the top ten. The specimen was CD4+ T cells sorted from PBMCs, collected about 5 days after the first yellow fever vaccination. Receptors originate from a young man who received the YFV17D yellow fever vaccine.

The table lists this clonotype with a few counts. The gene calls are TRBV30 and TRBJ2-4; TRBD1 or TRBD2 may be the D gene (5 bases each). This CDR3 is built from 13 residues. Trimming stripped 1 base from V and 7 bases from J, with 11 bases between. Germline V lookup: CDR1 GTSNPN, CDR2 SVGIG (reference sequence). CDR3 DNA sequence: TGTGCCTGGAGTGGATGGGACCCTAACATTCAGTACTTC. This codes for CAWSGWDPNIQYF.

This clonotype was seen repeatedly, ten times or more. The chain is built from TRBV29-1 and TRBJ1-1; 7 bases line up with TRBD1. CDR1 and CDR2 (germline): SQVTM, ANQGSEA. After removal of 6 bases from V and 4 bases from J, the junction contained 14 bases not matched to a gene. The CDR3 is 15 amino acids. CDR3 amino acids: CSVAQGWGMGTEAFF. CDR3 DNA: TGCAGCGTCGCACAGGGGTGGGGAATGGGCACTGAAGCTTTCTTT.

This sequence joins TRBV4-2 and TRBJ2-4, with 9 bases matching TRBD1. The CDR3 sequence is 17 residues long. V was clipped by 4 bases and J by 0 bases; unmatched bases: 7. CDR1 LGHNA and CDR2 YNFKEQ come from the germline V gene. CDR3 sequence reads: CASSLRRDRAAKNIQYF. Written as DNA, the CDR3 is TGTGCCAGCAGCCTCCGTCGGGACAGGGCAGCCAAAAACATTCAGTACTTC.

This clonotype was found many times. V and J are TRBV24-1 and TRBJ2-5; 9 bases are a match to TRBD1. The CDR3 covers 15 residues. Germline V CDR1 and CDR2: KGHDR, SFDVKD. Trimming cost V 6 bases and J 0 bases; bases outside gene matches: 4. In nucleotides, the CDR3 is TGTGCCACCAGTTTCCGGGACAGGGACCAAGAGACCCAGTACTTC. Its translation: CATSFRDRDQETQYF.

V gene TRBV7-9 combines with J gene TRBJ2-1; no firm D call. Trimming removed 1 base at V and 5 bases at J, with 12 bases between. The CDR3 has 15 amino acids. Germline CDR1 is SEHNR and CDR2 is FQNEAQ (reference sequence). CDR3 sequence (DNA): TGTGCCAGCAGCTTAGAGGCTGTGGGGAACAATGAGCAGTTCTTC. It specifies CASSLEAVGNNEQFF.

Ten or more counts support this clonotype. The CDR3: CASSQAGLISGQETQYF. In DNA form, the CDR3 reads TGTGCCAGCAGCCAAGCCGGACTCATTAGCGGCCAAGAGACCCAGTACTTC. V and J are TRBV14 and TRBJ2-5; weak D call: TRBD2 (6 bases). The CDR3 sequence is 17 residues long. Germline-derived CDR1 and CDR2 are SGHDN and FVKESK. Trimming stripped 1 base from V and 1 base from J, with 16 bases between.

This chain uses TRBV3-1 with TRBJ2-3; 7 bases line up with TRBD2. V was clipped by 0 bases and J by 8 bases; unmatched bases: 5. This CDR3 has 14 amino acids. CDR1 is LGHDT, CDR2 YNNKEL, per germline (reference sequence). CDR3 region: CASSQERTRITQYF. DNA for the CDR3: TGTGCCAGCAGCCAAGAACGGACTAGAATTACGCAGTATTTT.

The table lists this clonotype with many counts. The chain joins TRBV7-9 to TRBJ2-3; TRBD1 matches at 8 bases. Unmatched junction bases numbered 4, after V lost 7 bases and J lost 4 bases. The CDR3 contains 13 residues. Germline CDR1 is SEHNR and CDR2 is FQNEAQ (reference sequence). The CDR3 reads CASTMTGADTQYF. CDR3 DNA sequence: TGTGCCAGCACCATGACAGGGGCAGATACGCAGTATTTT.

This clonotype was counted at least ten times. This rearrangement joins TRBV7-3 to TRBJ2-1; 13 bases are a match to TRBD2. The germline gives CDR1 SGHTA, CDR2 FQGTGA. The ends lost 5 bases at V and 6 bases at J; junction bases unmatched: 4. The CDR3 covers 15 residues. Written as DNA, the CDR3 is TGTGCCAGCAGCGCCGGGACTAGCGGGATCAATGAGCAGTTCTTC. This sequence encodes CASSAGTSGINEQFF.

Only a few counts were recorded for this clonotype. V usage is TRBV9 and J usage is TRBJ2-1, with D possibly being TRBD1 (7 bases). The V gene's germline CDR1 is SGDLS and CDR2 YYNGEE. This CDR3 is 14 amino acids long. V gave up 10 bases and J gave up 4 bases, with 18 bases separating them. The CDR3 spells CASRRGPGYNEQFF. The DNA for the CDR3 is TGTGCCTCCAGGAGGGGGCCGGGGTACAATGAGCAGTTCTTC.

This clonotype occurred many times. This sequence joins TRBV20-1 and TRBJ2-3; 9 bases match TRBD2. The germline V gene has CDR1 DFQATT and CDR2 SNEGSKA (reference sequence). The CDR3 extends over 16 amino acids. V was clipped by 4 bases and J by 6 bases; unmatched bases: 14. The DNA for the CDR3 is TGCAGTGCTACCCGGCGGGGGGGCGCTGGGGAGGATACGCAGTATTTT. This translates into CSATRRGGAGEDTQYF.

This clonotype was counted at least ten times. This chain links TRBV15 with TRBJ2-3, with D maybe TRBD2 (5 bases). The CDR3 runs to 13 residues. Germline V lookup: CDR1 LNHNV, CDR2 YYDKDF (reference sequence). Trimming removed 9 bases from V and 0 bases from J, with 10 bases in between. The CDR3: CATGPGSTDTQYF. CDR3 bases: TGTGCCACGGGCCCGGGGAGCACAGATACGCAGTATTTT.

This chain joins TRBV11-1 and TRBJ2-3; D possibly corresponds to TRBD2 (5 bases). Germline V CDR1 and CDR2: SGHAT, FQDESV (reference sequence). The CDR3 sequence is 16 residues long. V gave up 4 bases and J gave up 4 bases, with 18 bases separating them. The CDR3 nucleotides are TGTGCCAGCAGCTCGGACTGGGGAGCGGTCGCAGATACGCAGTATTTT. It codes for CASSSDWGAVADTQYF.

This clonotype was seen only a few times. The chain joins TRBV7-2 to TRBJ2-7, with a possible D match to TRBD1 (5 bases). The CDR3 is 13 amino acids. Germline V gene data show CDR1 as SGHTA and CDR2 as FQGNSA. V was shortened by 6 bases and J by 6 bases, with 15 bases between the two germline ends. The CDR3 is CASSRVQGPEQYF. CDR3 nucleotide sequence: TGTGCCAGCAGTAGGGTGCAGGGTCCCGAGCAGTACTTC.

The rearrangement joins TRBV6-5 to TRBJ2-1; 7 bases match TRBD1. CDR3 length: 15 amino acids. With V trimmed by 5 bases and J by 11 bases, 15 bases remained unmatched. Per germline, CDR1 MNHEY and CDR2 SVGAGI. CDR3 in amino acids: CASSPPGQSHLKQFF. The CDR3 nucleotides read TGTGCCAGCAGTCCCCCGGGACAGAGCCACCTGAAGCAGTTCTTC.

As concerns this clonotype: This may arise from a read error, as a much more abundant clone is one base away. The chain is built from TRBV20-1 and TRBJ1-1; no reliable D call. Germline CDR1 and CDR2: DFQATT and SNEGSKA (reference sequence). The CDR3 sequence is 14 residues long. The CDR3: CSVLSAGTNTEALF. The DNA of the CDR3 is TGCAGTGTCCTAAGTGCGGGTACGAACACTGAAGCTTTATTT.

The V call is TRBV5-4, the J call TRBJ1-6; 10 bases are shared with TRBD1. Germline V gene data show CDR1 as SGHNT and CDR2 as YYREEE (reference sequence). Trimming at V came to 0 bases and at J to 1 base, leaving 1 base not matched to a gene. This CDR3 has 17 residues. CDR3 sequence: CASSLGDRGSYNSPLHF. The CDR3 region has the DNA TGTGCCAGCAGCTTGGGGGACAGGGGATCCTATAATTCACCCCTCCACTTT.

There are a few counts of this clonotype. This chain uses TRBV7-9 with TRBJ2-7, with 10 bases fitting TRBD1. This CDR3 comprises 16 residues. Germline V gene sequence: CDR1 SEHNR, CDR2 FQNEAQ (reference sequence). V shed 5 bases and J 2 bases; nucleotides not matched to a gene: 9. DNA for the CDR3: TGTGCCAGCAGCCCCAGACCCGGGACAGGGGCCTACGAGCAGTACTTC. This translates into CASSPRPGTGAYEQYF.

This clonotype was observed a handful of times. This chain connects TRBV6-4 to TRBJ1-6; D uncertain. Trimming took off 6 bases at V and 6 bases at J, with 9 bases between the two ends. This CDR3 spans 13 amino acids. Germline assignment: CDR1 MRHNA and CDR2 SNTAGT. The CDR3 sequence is CASSETRNSPLHF. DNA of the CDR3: TGTGCCAGCAGCGAAACCCGTAATTCACCCCTCCACTTT.

Written as DNA, the CDR3 is TGTGCCAGCAGCGCGGTGCAGCGGGGGGCAGAAGAGACCCAGTACTTC. Encoded protein: CASSAVQRGAEETQYF. The chain carries TRBV5-6 and TRBJ2-5, with 9 bases that match TRBD2. This CDR3 has 16 amino acids. Per germline, CDR1 SGHDT and CDR2 YYEEEE. The J segment lost 3 bases and the V segment lost 4 bases, leaving 10 bases of the junction unmatched.

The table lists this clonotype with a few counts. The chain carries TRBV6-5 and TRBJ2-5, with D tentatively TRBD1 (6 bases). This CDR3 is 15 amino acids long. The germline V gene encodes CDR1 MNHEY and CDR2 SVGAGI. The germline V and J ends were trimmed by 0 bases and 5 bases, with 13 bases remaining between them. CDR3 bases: TGTGCCAGCAGTTACTCGGCAGGGGATTTTGAGACCCAGTACTTC. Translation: CASSYSAGDFETQYF.

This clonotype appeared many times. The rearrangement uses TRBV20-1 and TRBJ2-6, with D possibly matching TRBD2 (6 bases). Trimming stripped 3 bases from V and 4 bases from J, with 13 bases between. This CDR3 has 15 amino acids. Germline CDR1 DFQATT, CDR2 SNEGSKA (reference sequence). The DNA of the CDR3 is TGCAGTGCTAGTAAGGAGGGCTCCGGGGCCAACGTCCTGACTTTC. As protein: CSASKEGSGANVLTF.

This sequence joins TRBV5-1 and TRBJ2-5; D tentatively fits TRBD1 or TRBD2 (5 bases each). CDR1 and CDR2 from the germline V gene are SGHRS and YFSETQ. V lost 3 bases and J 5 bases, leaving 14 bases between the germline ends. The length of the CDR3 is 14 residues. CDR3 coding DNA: TGCGCCAGCAGCTCCGGACAACTAGGGGAGACCCAGTACTTC. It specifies CASSSGQLGETQYF. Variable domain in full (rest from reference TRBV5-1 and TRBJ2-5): KAGVTQTPRYLIKTRGQQVTLSCSPISGHRSVSWYQQTPGQGLQFLFEYFSETQRNKGNFPGRFSGRQFSNSRSEMNVSTLELGDSALYLCASSSGQLGETQYFGPGTRLLVL.